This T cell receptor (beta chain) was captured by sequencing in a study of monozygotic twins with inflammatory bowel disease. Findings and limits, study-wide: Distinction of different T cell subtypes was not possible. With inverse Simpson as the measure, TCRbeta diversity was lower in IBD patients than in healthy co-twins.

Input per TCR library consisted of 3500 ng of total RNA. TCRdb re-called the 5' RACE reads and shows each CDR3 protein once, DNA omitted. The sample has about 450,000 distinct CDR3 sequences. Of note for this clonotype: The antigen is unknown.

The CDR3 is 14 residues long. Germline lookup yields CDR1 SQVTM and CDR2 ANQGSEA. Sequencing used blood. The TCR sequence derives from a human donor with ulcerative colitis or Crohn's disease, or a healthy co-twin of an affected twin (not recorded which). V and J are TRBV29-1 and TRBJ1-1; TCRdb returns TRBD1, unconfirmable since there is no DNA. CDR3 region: CSVALGNTNTEAFF. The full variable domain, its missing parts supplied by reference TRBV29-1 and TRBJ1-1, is SAVISQKPSRDICQRGTSLTIQCQVDSQVTMMFWYRQQPGQSLTLIATANQGSEATYESGFVIDKFPISRPNLTFSTLTVSNMSPEDSSIYLCSVALGNTNTEAFFGQGTRLTVV.